Detailed here is one TCR beta chain. Its antigen is not known. Treatment indicated: roughly 10-day PBMC culture with coronavirus spike peptide pools or control peptides (ViraFEST assay). Researchers collected the unexposed donor's CD4+ T cells before the COVID-19 pandemic (2011-2018). This CDR3 has 13 amino acids. Germline CDR1 LNHDA, CDR2 SQIVND (reference sequence). V was pared by 7 bases and J by 5 bases, with 7 bases of the junction left unmatched. This sample is drawn from a study of vaccination and CD4 T cells after COVID-19. Study-level background: The post-vaccine samples came a median around 71 days after dose two (range 14 to 241). Study-wide results and caveats: The median proportion of reactive clones detected only post-vaccination in convalescent patients was roughly 90%.

The Oncomine TCR Beta short-read assay generated sequence data from the DNA of cultured CD4+ T cells. TCRdb redid the calling of the PCR reads with MiXCR, one entry per CDR3 protein. This sample has 9,600 or so distinct CDR3 sequences, with roughly 49% found just once. Sequencing was carried out using CD4+ T cells from blood, cultured in vitro. This chain joins TRBV19 and TRBJ1-1; 7 nucleotides align to TRBD1. The clonotype originates from a human donor in good health. In DNA, the CDR3 is TGTGCCAGTACTAGGGGGCTGAGGACTGAAGCTTTCTTT. It codes for CASTRGLRTEAFF. Full variable domain (remainder filled in from reference TRBV19 and TRBJ1-1): DGGITQSPKYLFRKEGQNVTLSCEQNLNHDAMYWYRQDPGQGLRLIYYSQIVNDFQKGDIAEGYSVSREKKESFPLTVTSAQKNPTAFYLCASTRGLRTEAFFGQGTRLTVV.